This T cell receptor (beta chain) is from a study of somatic mutations in cytotoxic T cells in rheumatoid arthritis. The method was immunoSEQ multiplex PCR; TCRdb's version includes in-frame clones alone and lacks a portion of them. The sample has thousands of clones; 70% are singletons. The CDR3 is 15 residues long. CDR1 MDHEN and CDR2 SYDVKM come from the germline V gene. After removal of 6 bases from V and 8 bases from J, the junction contained 9 bases not matched to a gene. Positive magnetic bead selection separated CD4+ and CD8+ cells, and flow cytometry confirmed purity. This chain joins TRBV28 and TRBJ2-1, with 11 bases matching TRBD2. The specimen was CD8+ T cells sorted from blood. This sequence originates from a man aged 40-50 years in good health. CDR3 amino acids: CASRKTSGGIYEQFF. CDR3 sequence (DNA): TGTGCCAGCAGGAAAACTAGCGGGGGAATCTATGAGCAGTTCTTC.